The 10 T cell receptor beta chains below were found in one sample sequenced in a study of shared clonotypes between healthy human individuals. TCRdb's table, derived via immunoSEQ multiplex PCR, lists solely in-frame clones and lacks some. This repertoire shows approximately 470,000 clones, around 73% found once; its top ten account for 9.5% to 15%. The sequencing input was PBMCs. Every receptor here comes from a middle-aged woman in good health. Some clones in this sample may be carry-over from other donors' samples.

This chain uses TRBV4-3 with TRBJ2-3, with TRBD2 matching over 14 bases. The CDR3 has 19 residues. Per the germline V gene, CDR1 is LGHNA and CDR2 is YSLEER. The ends lost 4 bases at V and 2 bases at J; junction bases unmatched: 11. CDR3: CASSRGLAGGNEDTDTQYF. CDR3 sequence (DNA): TGCGCCAGCAGCCGAGGACTAGCGGGAGGTAACGAAGACACAGATACGCAGTATTTT.

In this sample, this clone turned up a few times. The rearrangement links TRBV7-9 to TRBJ2-1; no definite D call. This CDR3 region has 12 residues. Germline CDR1 is SEHNR and CDR2 is FQNEAQ (reference sequence). V was trimmed by 8 bases and J by 4 bases, leaving 9 bases between them. CDR3 sequence reads: CASETNYNEQFF. The CDR3, as DNA: TGTGCCAGCGAGACGAATTACAATGAGCAGTTCTTC.

The rearrangement uses TRBV30 and TRBJ2-2, with 9 bases aligning to TRBD2. V shed 0 bases and J 8 bases; nucleotides not matched to a gene: 7. The germline gives CDR1 GTSNPN, CDR2 SVGIG (reference sequence). The CDR3 covers 15 residues. The CDR3 here is CAWSVAAGGLGELFF. CDR3 nucleotide sequence: TGTGCCTGGAGTGTGGCGGCGGGAGGGTTGGGGGAGCTGTTTTTT.

This chain links TRBV7-2 with TRBJ2-5, with D perhaps matching TRBD1 (6 bases). V was cut by 2 bases and J by 1 base, with 8 bases left in between. Germline V lookup: CDR1 SGHTA, CDR2 FQGNSA. CDR3 length: 14 residues. The CDR3 nucleotides are TGTGCCAGCAGCTTATTGGGGGCCCAAGAGACCCAGTACTTC. It codes for CASSLLGAQETQYF.

A word on this clone: Sequence at one end of the junction differs from germline and may be a read error. V is TRBV18 and J is TRBJ1-1, with TRBD1 matching over 8 bases. This CDR3 spans 14 amino acids. The germline V gene encodes CDR1 KGHSH and CDR2 LQKENI. In DNA form, the CDR3 reads TGTGCCAGCTCTCCACTCTCAGGGGGCGGTGAAGCTTTCTTT. Protein: CASSPLSGGGEAFF.

The chain has TRBV5-5 and TRBJ1-2; TRBD1 matches at 11 bases. Germline loops: CDR1 SGHKS, CDR2 YYEKEE (reference sequence). V dropped 4 bases and J dropped 3; count of bases not matched to a gene: 8. This CDR3 has 16 residues. The CDR3 region is CASSRPGTGGYYGYTF. The CDR3 DNA reads TGTGCCAGCAGCCGACCCGGGACAGGGGGTTACTATGGCTACACCTTC.

The V call is TRBV5-1, the J call TRBJ2-3; D may be TRBD1 or TRBD2 (5 bases each). Trimming pared 0 bases from V and 2 bases from J, leaving 10 bases between. In germline, CDR1 is SGHRS, CDR2 YFSETQ. This CDR3 has 15 amino acids. CDR3 amino acids: CASSLAGGITDTQYF. The CDR3, as DNA: TGCGCCAGCAGCTTGGCTGGGGGAATCACAGATACGCAGTATTTT.

The chain combines TRBV7-3 with TRBJ2-1; perhaps TRBD2 as D (6 bases). V lost 4 bases to trimming and J lost 1 base, with 11 bases between them. The length of the CDR3 is 15 residues. Per germline, CDR1 SGHTA and CDR2 FQGTGA. The CDR3 loop reads CASSSRDSSYNEQFF. CDR3 in DNA: TGTGCCAGCAGCTCCCGGGACTCGTCCTACAATGAGCAGTTCTTC.

The rearrangement joins TRBV7-6 to TRBJ1-5, with D perhaps matching TRBD1 (5 bases). Germline-derived CDR1 and CDR2 are SGHVS and FNYEAQ. Between the trimmed V and J ends, which lost 2 bases and 0 bases, there was a span of 8 bases. CDR3 size: 15 residues. For the CDR3, the DNA is TGTGCCAGCAGCTTAAACGGACATAGCAATCAGCCCCAGCATTTT. Amino acids: CASSLNGHSNQPQHF.

The V gene is TRBV28, the J gene TRBJ2-3; TRBD1 agrees at 11 bases. The J segment lost 1 base and the V segment lost 5 bases, leaving 5 bases of the junction unmatched. This CDR3 contains 16 residues. Germline V gene lookup returns CDR1 MDHEN and CDR2 SYDVKM. The CDR3 nucleotides are TGTGCCAGCAGTGGACAGGGGGCGGGGGGCACAGATACGCAGTATTTT. Translation gives CASSGQGAGGTDTQYF.